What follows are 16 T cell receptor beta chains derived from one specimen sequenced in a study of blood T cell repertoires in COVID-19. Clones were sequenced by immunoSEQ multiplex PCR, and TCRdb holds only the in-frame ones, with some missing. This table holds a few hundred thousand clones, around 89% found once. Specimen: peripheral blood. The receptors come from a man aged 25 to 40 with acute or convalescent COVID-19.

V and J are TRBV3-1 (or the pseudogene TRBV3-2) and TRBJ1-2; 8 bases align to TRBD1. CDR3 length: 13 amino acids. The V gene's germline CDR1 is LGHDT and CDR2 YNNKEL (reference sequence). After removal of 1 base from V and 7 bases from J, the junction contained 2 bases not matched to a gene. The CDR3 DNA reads TGTGCCAGCAGCCAAGGGACAGGGTTTGGCTACACCTTC. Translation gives CASSQGTGFGYTF.

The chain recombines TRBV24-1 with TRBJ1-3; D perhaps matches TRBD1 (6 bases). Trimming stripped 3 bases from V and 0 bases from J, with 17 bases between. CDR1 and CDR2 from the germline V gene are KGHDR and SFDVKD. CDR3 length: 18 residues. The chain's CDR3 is CATSDPGQTHYSGNTIYF. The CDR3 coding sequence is TGTGCCACCAGTGATCCCGGACAGACTCACTACTCTGGAAACACCATATATTTT.

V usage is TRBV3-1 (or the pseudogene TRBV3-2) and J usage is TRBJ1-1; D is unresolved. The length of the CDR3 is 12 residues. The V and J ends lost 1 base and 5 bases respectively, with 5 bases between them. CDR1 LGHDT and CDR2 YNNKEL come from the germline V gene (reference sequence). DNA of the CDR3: TGTGCCAGCAGCCAAGCGGGGACTGAAGCTTTCTTT. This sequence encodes CASSQAGTEAFF.

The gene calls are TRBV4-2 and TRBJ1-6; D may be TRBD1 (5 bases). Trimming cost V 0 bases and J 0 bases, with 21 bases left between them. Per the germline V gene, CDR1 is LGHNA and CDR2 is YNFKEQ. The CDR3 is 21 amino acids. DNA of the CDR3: TGTGCCAGCAGCCAAGAACCGGGGACTGCCGTTGCTAGCTCCTATAATTCACCCCTCCACTTT. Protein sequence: CASSQEPGTAVASSYNSPLHF.

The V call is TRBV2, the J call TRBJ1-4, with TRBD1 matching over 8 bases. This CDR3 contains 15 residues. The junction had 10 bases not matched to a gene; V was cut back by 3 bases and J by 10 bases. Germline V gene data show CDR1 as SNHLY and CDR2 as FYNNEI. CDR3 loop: CASSDDGQGPSKLFF. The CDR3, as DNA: TGTGCCAGCAGTGACGATGGACAGGGACCCTCAAAACTGTTTTTT.

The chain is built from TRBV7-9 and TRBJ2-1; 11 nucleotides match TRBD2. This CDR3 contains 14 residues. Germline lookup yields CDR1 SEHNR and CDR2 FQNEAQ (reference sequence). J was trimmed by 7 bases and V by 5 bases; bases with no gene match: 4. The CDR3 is CASSARTSGNEQFF. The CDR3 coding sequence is TGTGCCAGCAGCGCCAGGACTAGCGGGAATGAGCAGTTCTTC.

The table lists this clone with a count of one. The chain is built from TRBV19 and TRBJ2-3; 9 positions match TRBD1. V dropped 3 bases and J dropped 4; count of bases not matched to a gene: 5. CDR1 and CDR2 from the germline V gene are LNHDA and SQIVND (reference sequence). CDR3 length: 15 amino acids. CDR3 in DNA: TGTGCCAGTAGTATGGGACAGGGTCGAGCAGATACGCAGTATTTT. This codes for CASSMGQGRADTQYF.

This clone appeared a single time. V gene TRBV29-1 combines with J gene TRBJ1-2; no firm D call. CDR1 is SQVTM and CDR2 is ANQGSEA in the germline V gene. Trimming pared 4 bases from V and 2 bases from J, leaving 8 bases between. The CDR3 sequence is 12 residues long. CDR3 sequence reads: CSVVRGNYGYTF. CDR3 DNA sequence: TGCAGCGTTGTGCGGGGAAACTATGGCTACACCTTC.

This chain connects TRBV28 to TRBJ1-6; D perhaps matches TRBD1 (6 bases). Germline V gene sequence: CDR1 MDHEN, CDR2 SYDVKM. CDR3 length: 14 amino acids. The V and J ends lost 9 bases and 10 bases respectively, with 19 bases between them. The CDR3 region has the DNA TGTGCCAGGAGCTACAGGGAAAGGTTGTCACCCCTCCACTTT. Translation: CARSYRERLSPLHF.

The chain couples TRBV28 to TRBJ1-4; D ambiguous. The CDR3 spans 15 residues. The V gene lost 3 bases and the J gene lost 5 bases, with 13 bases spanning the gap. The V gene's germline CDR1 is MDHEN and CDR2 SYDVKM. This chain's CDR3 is CASSFRIRQNEKLFF. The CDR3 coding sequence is TGTGCCAGCAGTTTCAGGATACGGCAAAATGAAAAACTGTTTTTT. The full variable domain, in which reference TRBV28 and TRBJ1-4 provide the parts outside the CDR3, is DVKVTQSSRYLVKRTGEKVFLECVQDMDHENMFWYRQDPGLGLRLIYFSYDVKMKEKGDIPEGYSVSREKKERFSLILESASTNQTSMYLCASSFRIRQNEKLFFGSGTQLSVL.

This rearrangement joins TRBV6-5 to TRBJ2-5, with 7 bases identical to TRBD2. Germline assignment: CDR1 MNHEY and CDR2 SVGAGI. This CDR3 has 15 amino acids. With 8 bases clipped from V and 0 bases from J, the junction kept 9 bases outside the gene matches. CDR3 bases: TGTGCCAGCCAAAGATGGGGGGGGAACCAAGAGACCCAGTACTTC. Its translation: CASQRWGGNQETQYF.

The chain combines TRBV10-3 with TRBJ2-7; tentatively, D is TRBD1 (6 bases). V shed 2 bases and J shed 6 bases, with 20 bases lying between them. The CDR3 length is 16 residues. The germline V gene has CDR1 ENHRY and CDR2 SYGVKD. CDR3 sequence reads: CAISERVGTPPPEQYF. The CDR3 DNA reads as TGTGCCATCAGTGAGCGGGTAGGGACACCGCCTCCCGAGCAGTACTTC.

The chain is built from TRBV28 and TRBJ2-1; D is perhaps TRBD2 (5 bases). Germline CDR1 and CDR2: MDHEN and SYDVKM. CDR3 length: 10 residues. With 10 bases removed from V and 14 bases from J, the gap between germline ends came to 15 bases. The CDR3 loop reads CAIRKTREFF. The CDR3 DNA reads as TGTGCCATTCGAAAAACTAGGGAGTTCTTC.

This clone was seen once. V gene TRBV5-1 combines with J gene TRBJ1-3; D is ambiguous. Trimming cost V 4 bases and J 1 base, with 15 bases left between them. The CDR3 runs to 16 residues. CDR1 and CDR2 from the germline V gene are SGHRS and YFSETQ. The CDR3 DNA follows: TGCGCCAGCAGCCGTGACCGACTACCATCTGGAAACACCATATATTTT. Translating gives CASSRDRLPSGNTIYF.

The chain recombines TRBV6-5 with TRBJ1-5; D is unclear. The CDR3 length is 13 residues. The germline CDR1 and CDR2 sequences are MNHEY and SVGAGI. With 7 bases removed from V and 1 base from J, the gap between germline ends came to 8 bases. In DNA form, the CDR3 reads TGTGCCAGCACTCCCGGGAGCAATCAGCCCCAGCATTTT. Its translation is CASTPGSNQPQHF.

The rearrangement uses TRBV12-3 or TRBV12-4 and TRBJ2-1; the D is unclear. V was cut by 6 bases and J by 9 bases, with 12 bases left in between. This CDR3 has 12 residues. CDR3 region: CASRTQKFEQFF. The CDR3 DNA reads TGTGCCAGCAGGACTCAAAAGTTTGAGCAGTTCTTC.